This is a list of T cell receptor beta chains from one sample in a study of early T cells in non-severe SARS-CoV-2 infection. Via MiXCR, TCRdb re-called the 5' RACE reads, giving one row per CDR3 protein. The data contain about 30,000 distinct CDR3 sequences, 5.6% of them singletons. Sequencing was done on a sample of whole blood. All receptors come from an adult who was a healthcare worker with PCR-confirmed SARS-CoV-2 infection or an uninfected control (not recorded which). The CDR3 runs from the conserved cysteine through the conserved F or W. A D gene is named only where the DNA matches it firmly. The size entry is marked missing in some rows and otherwise reads once, few, many or a size class.

j_call | v_call | d_call | clone_size | cdr3_length | cdr3_aa | cdr3_nt
TRBJ2-1 | TRBV12-5 | . | many | 13 | CASGFRSNNEQFF | TGTGCTAGTGGTTTCCGCTCTAACAATGAGCAGTTCTTC
TRBJ1-5 | TRBV11-2 | TRBD1 | many | 16 | CASSPNRGTSNQPQHF | TGTGCCAGCAGTCCGAACAGGGGAACTAGCAATCAGCCCCAGCATTTT
TRBJ2-2 | TRBV7-2 | . | many | 17 | CASSQRRTGGRNGELFF | TGTGCCAGCAGCCAGAGGCGGACAGGAGGGCGGAACGGGGAGCTGTTTTTT
TRBJ2-5 | TRBV20-1 | TRBD1 | many | 14 | CSAALTGQRETQYF | TGCAGTGCTGCGCTGACAGGGCAGAGAGAGACCCAGTACTTC
TRBJ2-7 | TRBV7-2 | . | few | 15 | CASSLGLGTNEEQYF | TGTGCCAGCAGCTTAGGACTGGGAACTAACGAGGAGCAGTACTTC
TRBJ1-5 | TRBV30 | . | many | 13 | CAWSARDNQPQHF | TGTGCCTGGAGTGCCAGGGACAATCAGCCCCAGCATTTT
TRBJ1-1 | TRBV20-1 | TRBD1 | many | 13 | CSGQQGATTEAFF | TGCAGTGGGCAACAGGGGGCGACCACTGAAGCTTTCTTT
TRBJ1-2 | TRBV20-1 | . | many | 13 | CSARDLATYGYTF | TGCAGTGCTAGAGACCTAGCCACCTATGGCTACACCTTC
TRBJ1-5 | TRBV6-5 | . | few | 12 | CASSYSWQPQHF | TGTGCCAGCAGTTACTCGTGGCAGCCCCAGCATTTT
TRBJ2-1 | TRBV29-1 | TRBD2 | many | 16 | CSVDEGRSGRGYEQFF | TGCAGCGTTGATGAGGGGCGTAGCGGGAGGGGTTATGAGCAGTTCTTC
TRBJ2-5 | TRBV5-4 | TRBD2 | many | 16 | CASSLELAGTQETQYF | TGTGCCAGCAGCTTGGAGCTAGCGGGAACCCAAGAGACCCAGTACTTC
TRBJ1-4 | TRBV7-7 | TRBD1 | many | 18 | CASSLSTVRGAGNEKLFF | TGTGCTAGCAGCTTGAGTACCGTCAGGGGGGCAGGGAATGAAAAACTGTTTTTT
TRBJ2-3 | TRBV7-2 | . | many | 13 | CASSLDQRDTQYF | TGTGCCAGCAGCTTAGACCAGAGGGATACGCAGTATTTT
TRBJ2-7 | TRBV3-1 | TRBD2 | many | 18 | CASSQGLAGGPGSYEQYF | TGTGCCAGCAGCCAGGGACTAGCGGGAGGGCCAGGCTCCTACGAGCAGTACTTC
TRBJ2-7 | TRBV7-2 | . | many | 14 | CASSLGGRTYEQYF | TGTGCCAGCAGCTTAGGGGGCAGAACCTACGAGCAGTACTTC
TRBJ2-1 | TRBV9 | TRBD1 | many | 17 | CASSGAGGNLPRNEQFF | TGTGCCAGCAGCGGGGCAGGGGGCAATTTACCCCGCAATGAGCAGTTCTTC
TRBJ2-4 | TRBV7-2 | TRBD1 | once | 16 | CASSSLTGGARNIQYF | TGTGCCAGCAGCTCCCTGACAGGGGGCGCGAGAAACATTCAGTACTTC
TRBJ2-1 | TRBV10-1 | . | many | 16 | CASSESRPGSGNEQFF | TGCGCCAGCAGTGAGTCCCGTCCAGGGTCGGGGAATGAGCAGTTCTTC
TRBJ2-7 | TRBV6-2/TRBV6-3 | . | . | 13 | CASSYSQAYEQYF | TGTGCCAGCAGTTATTCGCAGGCTTACGAGCAGTACTTC
TRBJ2-1 | TRBV7-3 | . | many | 15 | CASSLMGQDYNEQFF | TGTGCCAGTTCGCTTATGGGGCAGGATTACAATGAGCAGTTCTTC
TRBJ2-5 | TRBV19 | TRBD2 | many | 16 | CASSGEGQARRETQYF | TGTGCCAGTAGTGGGGAGGGCCAAGCTAGGAGGGAGACCCAGTACTTC
TRBJ2-1 | TRBV20-1 | TRBD2 | few | 16 | CSARARLAGNYNEQFF | TGCAGTGCTAGAGCCCGACTAGCGGGGAACTACAATGAGCAGTTCTTC
TRBJ2-5 | TRBV7-9 | . | . | 16 | CASSHHTSYSQETQYF | TGTGCCAGCAGCCATCATACCTCGTATAGCCAAGAGACCCAGTACTTC
TRBJ1-2 | TRBV7-9 | . | . | 13 | CASSLETNYGYTF | TGTGCCAGCAGCTTAGAAACTAACTATGGCTACACCTTC
TRBJ2-7 | TRBV28 | . | . | 14 | CASSLGGFSYEQYF | TGTGCCAGCAGTTTAGGCGGTTTCTCCTACGAGCAGTACTTC
TRBJ2-2 | TRBV12-3/TRBV12-4 | TRBD2 | . | 19 | CASSIHRPGLRPNTGELFF | TGTGCCAGCAGCATTCATCGTCCGGGACTACGACCGAACACCGGGGAGCTGTTTTTT
TRBJ1-2 | TRBV27 | . | many | 13 | CASSLSGPYGYTF | TGTGCCAGCAGTTTATCGGGACCGTATGGCTACACCTTC
TRBJ2-4 | TRBV7-9 | . | many | 18 | CASSSDLNAQGAKNIQYF | TGTGCCAGCAGCTCGGACTTAAACGCGCAAGGGGCCAAAAACATTCAGTACTTC
TRBJ2-3 | TRBV6-5 | TRBD2 | many | 14 | CASRLAGGTDTQYF | TGTGCCAGCAGGCTAGCGGGAGGCACAGATACGCAGTATTTT
TRBJ2-7 | TRBV12-3/TRBV12-4 | TRBD1 | many | 17 | CASSSTGRDRGQGEQYF | TGTGCCAGCAGTTCGACCGGTAGGGACAGGGGGCAAGGCGAGCAGTACTTC
TRBJ2-2 | TRBV5-1 | . | few | 13 | CASADKEAGELFF | TGCGCCAGCGCCGACAAGGAGGCCGGGGAGCTGTTTTTT
TRBJ2-5 | TRBV11-3 | TRBD1 | once | 14 | CASSPTGGEETQYF | TGTGCCAGCAGCCCGACAGGGGGCGAAGAGACCCAGTACTTC
TRBJ2-3 | TRBV6-1 | . | many | 16 | CASSERSSVSTDTQYF | TGTGCCAGCAGTGAAAGGTCTAGCGTTAGCACAGATACGCAGTATTTT
TRBJ2-7 | TRBV20-1 | TRBD2 | . | 14 | CSAPTSGGRNEQYF | TGCAGTGCTCCGACTAGCGGGGGGAGGAACGAGCAGTACTTC
TRBJ1-5 | TRBV7-2 | . | many | 18 | CASSSLAVSAGSSKPQHF | TGTGCCAGCAGCTCCTTAGCGGTCTCCGCCGGGTCCTCCAAGCCCCAGCATTTT
TRBJ2-1 | TRBV20-1 | . | many | 10 | CSAATNEQFF | TGCAGTGCCGCTACCAATGAGCAGTTCTTC
TRBJ2-1 | TRBV7-3 | . | few | 13 | CASSRGAVDEQFF | TGTGCCAGCAGTCGGGGGGCTGTGGATGAGCAGTTCTTC
TRBJ1-3 | TRBV12-3/TRBV12-4 | . | many | 11 | CASSPTNTIYF | TGTGCCAGCAGCCCTACCAACACCATATATTTT
TRBJ2-3 | TRBV4-1 | . | many | 15 | CASSPTKFLADTQYF | TGCGCCAGCAGTCCGACTAAGTTTTTGGCAGATACGCAGTATTTT
TRBJ2-5 | TRBV24-1 | . | . | 14 | CATSDPTTGETQYF | TGTGCCACCAGTGATCCGACAACGGGGGAGACCCAGTACTTC
TRBJ1-4 | TRBV20-1 | TRBD1 | . | 16 | CSARDPWTGKGEKLFF | TGCAGTGCTAGAGATCCTTGGACAGGAAAAGGCGAAAAACTGTTTTTT
TRBJ1-6 | TRBV7-2 | TRBD1 | medium-sized | 12 | CASSQTGRNLHF | TGTGCCAGCAGCCAGACAGGGCGCAACCTCCACTTT
TRBJ2-1 | TRBV11-2 | TRBD1 | . | 16 | CASSRPGTGEGGEQFF | TGTGCCAGCAGCCGCCCCGGGACAGGGGAAGGGGGTGAGCAGTTCTTC
TRBJ2-3 | TRBV7-2 | . | many | 14 | CASSIQGSTDTQYF | TGTGCCAGCAGCATTCAGGGGAGCACAGATACGCAGTATTTT
TRBJ2-1 | TRBV20-1 | TRBD2 | many | 16 | CSARDIATSGDYEQFF | TGCAGTGCTAGAGATATAGCCACTAGCGGGGACTATGAGCAGTTCTTC
TRBJ1-5 | TRBV12-3/TRBV12-4 | TRBD1 | many | 14 | CASSLGTGPQPQHF | TGTGCCAGCAGTTTAGGGACAGGGCCCCAGCCCCAGCATTTT
TRBJ2-1 | TRBV28 | . | few | 15 | CASNPEGRAWNEQFF | TGTGCCAGCAACCCCGAGGGCAGGGCTTGGAATGAGCAGTTCTTC
TRBJ2-5 | TRBV20-1 | . | many | 15 | CSATSGTLKEETQYF | TGCAGTGCTACTTCCGGGACCCTAAAGGAGGAGACCCAGTACTTC
TRBJ2-7 | TRBV28 | TRBD1 | many | 14 | CASRGTGGSYEQYF | TGTGCCAGCAGGGGGACAGGGGGTTCCTACGAGCAGTACTTC
TRBJ2-1 | TRBV5-4 | . | . | 15 | CASSGLDLRYNEQFF | TGTGCCAGCAGCGGTCTAGACCTGCGGTACAATGAGCAGTTCTTC
TRBJ2-3 | TRBV20-1 | . | many | 12 | CSASEEGHTQYF | TGCAGTGCTAGCGAAGAGGGTCATACGCAGTATTTT
TRBJ2-3 | TRBV12-3/TRBV12-4 | . | many | 14 | CASTGGRGTDTQYF | TGTGCCAGCACGGGGGGCCGGGGCACAGATACGCAGTATTTT
TRBJ2-2 | TRBV28 | . | few | 14 | CASSLGGNTGELFF | TGTGCCAGCAGTTTGGGGGGTAACACCGGGGAGCTGTTTTTT
TRBJ1-3 | TRBV18 | . | many | 16 | CASSPLTTVSGNTIYF | TGTGCCAGCTCACCGTTAACGACGGTCTCTGGAAACACCATATATTTT
TRBJ2-3 | TRBV28 | . | many | 14 | CASSPNWEPDTQYF | TGTGCCAGCAGTCCAAACTGGGAGCCAGATACGCAGTATTTT